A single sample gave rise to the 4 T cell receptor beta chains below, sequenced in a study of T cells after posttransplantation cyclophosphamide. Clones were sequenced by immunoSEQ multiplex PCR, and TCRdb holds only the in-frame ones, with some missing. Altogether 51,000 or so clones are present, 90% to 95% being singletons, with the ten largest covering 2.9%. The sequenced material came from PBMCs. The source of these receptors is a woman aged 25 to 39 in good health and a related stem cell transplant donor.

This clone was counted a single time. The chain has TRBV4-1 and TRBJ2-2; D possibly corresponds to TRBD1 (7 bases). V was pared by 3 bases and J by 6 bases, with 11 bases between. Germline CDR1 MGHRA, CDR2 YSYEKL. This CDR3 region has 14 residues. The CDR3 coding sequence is TGCGCCAGCAGCCATACAGGGGAGGCCGGGGAGCTGTTTTTT. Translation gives CASSHTGEAGELFF.

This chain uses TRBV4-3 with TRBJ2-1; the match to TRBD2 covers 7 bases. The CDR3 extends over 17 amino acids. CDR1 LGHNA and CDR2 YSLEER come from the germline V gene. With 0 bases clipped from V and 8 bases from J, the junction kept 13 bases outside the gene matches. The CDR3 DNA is TGCGCCAGCAGCCAAGATCTACAGGAAGCGGGGTTTTATGAGCAGTTCTTC. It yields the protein CASSQDLQEAGFYEQFF.

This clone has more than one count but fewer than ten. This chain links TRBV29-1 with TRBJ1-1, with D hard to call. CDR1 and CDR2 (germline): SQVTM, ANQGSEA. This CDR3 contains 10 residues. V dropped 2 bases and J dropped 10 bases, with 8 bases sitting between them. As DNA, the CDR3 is TGCAGCGTTGAAATCCCTACAGCTTTCTTT. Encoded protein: CSVEIPTAFF.

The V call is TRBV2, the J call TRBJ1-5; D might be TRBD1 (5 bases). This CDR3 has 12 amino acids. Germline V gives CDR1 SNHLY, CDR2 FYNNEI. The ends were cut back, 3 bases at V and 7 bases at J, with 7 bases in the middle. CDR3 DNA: TGTGCCAGCAGTGACACAGGACAGCCCCAGCATTTT. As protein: CASSDTGQPQHF.